The rows below give T cell receptor beta chains drawn from one sample of a study of T cells in Graves' hyperthyroidism and ophthalmopathy. MiXCR was run by TCRdb on the multiplex PCR reads, yielding one entry per CDR3 protein. The data hold 340,000 or so distinct CDR3 sequences, with approximately 17% observed a single time. Sequencing input: blood. Source of these receptors: a young man with Graves' hyperthyroidism. Each CDR3 is given with its conserved first and last residue. The D gene is left open where the match is weak. Expanded clones are given a class, and other clones once, few, many or no size at all.

V	size	length	J	D	DNA	CDR3
TRBV4-1	NA	14	TRBJ1-1	NA	TGCGCCAGCAGCCACCTGCAGGGGAATACTGAAGCTTTCTTT	CASSHLQGNTEAFF
TRBV11-2	many	17	TRBJ2-2	TRBD2	TGTGCCAGCAGCTTAGGGTCAGGGACTAGGAACACCGGGGAGCTGTTTTTT	CASSLGSGTRNTGELFF
TRBV6-6	many	13	TRBJ1-2	TRBD1	TGTGCCAGCAGTTACTCAAGGGGGCAGGGCTACACCTTC	CASSYSRGQGYTF
TRBV30	many	14	TRBJ2-7	TRBD1	TGTGCCTGGAGAACCGGGACAGGGTCATCCGAGCAGTACTTC	CAWRTGTGSSEQYF
TRBV27	many	16	TRBJ2-5	NA	TGTGCCAGCAGTCCTGAATCGGAGAGATCCCAAGAGACCCAGTACTTC	CASSPESERSQETQYF
TRBV30	many	20	TRBJ2-1	TRBD2	TGTGCCTGGACCAACCCCGGGGGAGGGCCTGTTGCGGGGTTTGCGGTTGAGCAGTTCTTC	CAWTNPGGGPVAGFAVEQFF
TRBV18	NA	15	TRBJ2-2	NA	TGTGCCAGCTCACCAGGGGGACAGAACACCGGGGAGCTGTTTTTT	CASSPGGQNTGELFF
TRBV11-2	few	15	TRBJ1-1	TRBD1	TGTGCCAGCAGCTTTTACAGGGGAAAGACCACTGAAGCTTTCTTT	CASSFYRGKTTEAFF
TRBV3-1	few	18	TRBJ2-6	NA	TGTGCCAGCAGCCCTTACCGGGGCCAGGGAACTGGGGCCAACGTCCTGACTTTC	CASSPYRGQGTGANVLTF
TRBV9	NA	14	TRBJ2-7	TRBD2	TGTGCCAGCAGCGTAGTAGCGGGGCCTGACGAGCAGTACTTC	CASSVVAGPDEQYF
TRBV20-1	NA	15	TRBJ2-1	TRBD2	TGCAGTGCTAGAGATGTCTCTAGCGGGAGTGGGGAGCAGTTCTTC	CSARDVSSGSGEQFF
TRBV7-6	many	13	TRBJ1-1	NA	TGTGCCAGCAGCTTGGGGGGGCACACTGAAGCTTTCTTT	CASSLGGHTEAFF
TRBV5-1	many	14	TRBJ1-1	NA	TGCGCCAGCAGCCCCCCAGGAACTAACACTGAAGCTTTCTTT	CASSPPGTNTEAFF
TRBV19	few	13	TRBJ2-5	TRBD2	TGTGCCACGAGACTTAGCGGGCAAGAGACCCAGTACTTC	CATRLSGQETQYF
TRBV6-1	few	14	TRBJ2-5	NA	TGTGCCAGCAGCCTCCCGGGACACCAAGAGACCCAGTACTTC	CASSLPGHQETQYF
TRBV24-1	NA	15	TRBJ1-5	NA	TGTGCCACCAGTGATAGGGGAGTAAGCAATCAGCCCCAGCATTTT	CATSDRGVSNQPQHF
TRBV28	many	11	TRBJ2-7	NA	TGTGCCAGCAGCGACCGACGCGAGCAGTACTTC	CASSDRREQYF
TRBV10-3	many	15	TRBJ1-2	NA	TGTGCCATCAGTGAAAGGAGTCAGATGAACTATGGCTACACCTTC	CAISERSQMNYGYTF
TRBV5-1	NA	14	TRBJ2-1	TRBD2	TGCGCCAGCAGCTTGGACGGGAGGATCTATGAGCAGTTCTTC	CASSLDGRIYEQFF
TRBV28	many	13	TRBJ2-7	TRBD2	TGTGCCAGCAGTTTGTGGGGGGGGGACGAGCAGTACTTC	CASSLWGGDEQYF
TRBV6-1	many	13	TRBJ1-1	TRBD1	TGTGCCAGCAGAAGGGGGCAGAACACTGAAGCTTTCTTT	CASRRGQNTEAFF
TRBV7-9	many	15	TRBJ2-1	NA	TGTGCCAGCAGCCCAGAGGGAGGGGGAGGCAATGAGCAGTTCTTC	CASSPEGGGGNEQFF
TRBV11-2	many	14	TRBJ2-7	TRBD2	TGTGCCAGCAGCTTAGGCGGGGGCTCCTACGAGCAGTACTTC	CASSLGGGSYEQYF
TRBV20-1	NA	14	TRBJ2-3	NA	TGCAGTGCTGACGGGGGCGGGAGCACAGATACGCAGTATTTT	CSADGGGSTDTQYF
TRBV15	few	14	TRBJ2-7	NA	TGTGCCACCAGCAGGGAGGTAGGGGCCTACGAGCAGTACTTC	CATSREVGAYEQYF
TRBV7-9	few	12	TRBJ2-1	NA	TGTGCCAGCAGCTTCGGGCGGGATAAGCAGTTCTTC	CASSFGRDKQFF
TRBV12-3/TRBV12-4	many	18	TRBJ2-7	TRBD2	TGTGCCAGCAGTTCCCGGGCATTCATAGCGGGACATACGATAGAGCAGTACTTC	CASSSRAFIAGHTIEQYF
TRBV30	NA	15	TRBJ1-3	NA	TGTGCCTGGAGTGGATCGGCCCTCTCTGGAAACACCATATATTTT	CAWSGSALSGNTIYF
TRBV19	many	14	TRBJ1-1	NA	TGTGCCACGTCGGAGAGGGGGGCGGGCACTGAAGCTTTCTTT	CATSERGAGTEAFF
TRBV9	NA	16	TRBJ2-1	TRBD2	TGTGCCAGCAGCCCCTCCCTAGCGGGGGGGAGCAATGAGCAGTTCTTC	CASSPSLAGGSNEQFF
TRBV7-3	few	17	TRBJ2-2	TRBD2	TGTGCCAGCAGCTTGGGGACTAGCGGGGCCGGCACCGGGGAGCTGTTTTTT	CASSLGTSGAGTGELFF
TRBV5-1	many	15	TRBJ2-1	NA	TGCGCCAGCAGTGCGGAGACTAGCTCCTACAATGAGCAGTTCTTC	CASSAETSSYNEQFF
TRBV14	NA	17	TRBJ2-5	TRBD2	TGTGCCAGCAGCCCCTTCGGGCCGCCGATGGGGGGGGAGACCCAGTACTTC	CASSPFGPPMGGETQYF